The 25 T cell receptor beta chains in this list originate from one sample, sequenced in a study of cytomegalovirus exposure and HLA in healthy donors. Primers included in the PCR were 60 Vbeta and 13 Jbeta primers. Sequencing used immunoSEQ multiplex PCR; TCRdb keeps in-frame clones, though not all of them. This sample has roughly 110,000 clones; 65% to 75% occur once, and the top ten carry around 4.2%. The sequenced sample was PBMCs. These receptors were collected from a woman aged 40 to 50 in good health and CMV-seropositive.

The V and J genes are TRBV27 and TRBJ2-1, with 8 bases matching TRBD2. Germline CDR1 MNHEY, CDR2 SMNVEV (reference sequence). Unmatched junction bases numbered 13, after V lost 6 bases and J lost 9 bases. This CDR3 region has 15 residues. The CDR3 region has the DNA TGTGCCAGCAGGAGAATGCAACTAGCGGCGGGTGAGCAGTTCTTC. It yields the protein CASRRMQLAAGEQFF.

This clone occurred once. The chain uses TRBV15 and TRBJ2-3; perhaps TRBD2 as D (6 bases). The germline gives CDR1 LNHNV, CDR2 YYDKDF (reference sequence). CDR3 length equals 16 residues. V gave up 0 bases and J gave up 5 bases, with 15 bases separating them. The CDR3 DNA is TGTGCCACCAGCAGAGAGAGAGGGGCGGGGTTAGATACGCAGTATTTT. The encoded protein is CATSRERGAGLDTQYF.

CDR3 coding DNA: TGTGCCAGCAGCCCAAGACAGGGTAATTCACCCCTCCACTTT. It translates to CASSPRQGNSPLHF. This chain connects TRBV11-3 to TRBJ1-6, with 7 bases lining up with TRBD1. V shed 5 bases, J shed 6 bases, and the junction held 4 bases outside the gene matches. The CDR3 spans 14 residues. CDR1 is SGHNT and CDR2 is YENEEA in the germline V gene.

This chain uses TRBV4-1 with TRBJ1-5; 7 bases match TRBD1. CDR1 is MGHRA, CDR2 YSYEKL, per germline. Trimming took 1 base from V and 4 from J; bases not matched to a gene: 7. This CDR3 spans 16 amino acids. The CDR3 nucleotides read TGCGCCAGCAGCCAAGGGAAGGGGGCGCGGAATCAGCCCCAGCATTTT. Its translation: CASSQGKGARNQPQHF.

This clone was recorded only once. The chain is built from TRBV7-9 and TRBJ2-4; TRBD1 is a possible D gene (6 bases). The V end was cut by 3 bases, the J end by 0 bases, with 15 bases between. Germline-derived CDR1 and CDR2 are SEHNR and FQNEAQ (reference sequence). The CDR3 runs 17 residues. The CDR3 coding sequence is TGTGCCAGCAGCTTTCCGAAGGGGGAATCAGCCAAAAACATTCAGTACTTC. This gives the protein CASSFPKGESAKNIQYF.

This clone was seen only a few times. The chain couples TRBV18 to TRBJ1-3; no firm D call. CDR3 length: 16 residues. Looked up from germline, CDR1 is KGHSH and CDR2 is LQKENI. Trimming removed 2 bases at V and 0 bases at J, with 11 bases between. The CDR3 nucleotides read TGTGCCAGCTCACCAGTTCTGACTTACTCTGGAAACACCATATATTTT. Its translation: CASSPVLTYSGNTIYF.

The chain combines TRBV11-3 with TRBJ2-7, with 7 nucleotides matching TRBD1. The germline V gene has CDR1 SGHNT and CDR2 YENEEA. There are 15 residues in the CDR3. The J segment lost 5 bases and the V segment lost 2 bases, leaving 9 bases of the junction unmatched. The CDR3 loop is CASSLLRTGLNEQYF. The CDR3 nucleotides read TGTGCCAGCAGCTTACTGCGGACAGGCTTGAACGAGCAGTACTTC.

The chain couples TRBV19 to TRBJ1-3, with TRBD1 matching over 7 bases. Trimming at V came to 6 bases and at J to 4 bases, leaving 3 bases not matched to a gene. The CDR3 runs 13 residues. Germline-derived CDR1 and CDR2 are LNHDA and SQIVND (reference sequence). The CDR3 here is CASSLTGGNTIYF. The CDR3 DNA reads as TGTGCCAGTAGCCTGACAGGGGGAAACACCATATATTTT.

The chain links TRBV12-5 to TRBJ1-1, with 7 bases identical to TRBD1. The trim removed 2 bases at V and 1 base at J, leaving 7 bases unmatched. The germline V gene has CDR1 LGHNT and CDR2 FRNRAP. The CDR3 covers 16 residues. The CDR3 sequence: CASGLRQGGPNTEAFF. CDR3 bases: TGTGCTAGTGGTTTGAGGCAGGGGGGTCCGAACACTGAAGCTTTCTTT.

This rearrangement joins TRBV19 to TRBJ1-2; D gene unclear. CDR1 is LNHDA and CDR2 is SQIVND in the germline V gene (reference sequence). This CDR3 is 14 amino acids long. V was clipped by 5 bases and J by 7 bases, with 17 bases between them. The DNA for the CDR3 is TGTGCCAGTAGTTCCCGCCAGCCTGAGGGTGGCTACACCTTC. Its translation: CASSSRQPEGGYTF.

This clone showed up just once. The V call is TRBV4-3, the J call TRBJ1-1; D ambiguous. The CDR3 contains 14 residues. V gave up 0 bases and J gave up 1 base, with 6 bases separating them. CDR1 is LGHNA and CDR2 is YSLEER in the germline V gene. The DNA for the CDR3 is TGCGCCAGCAGCCAAGAGTGGCAGAACACTGAAGCTTTCTTT. Amino acid sequence: CASSQEWQNTEAFF.

The chain carries TRBV5-6 and TRBJ2-7; 12 bases match TRBD1. V shed 4 bases, J shed 3 bases, and the junction held 2 bases outside the gene matches. The CDR3 has 14 residues. Germline CDR1 reads SGHDT; CDR2 reads YYEEEE. CDR3 sequence reads: CASSRDRGLYEQYF. CDR3 nucleotides: TGTGCCAGCAGCCGGGACAGGGGGCTCTACGAGCAGTACTTC.

V usage is TRBV7-3 and J usage is TRBJ1-2; the D gene is possibly TRBD1 (6 bases). There are 13 residues in the CDR3. V was clipped by 5 bases and J by 4 bases, with 11 bases between them. Germline CDR1 is SGHTA and CDR2 is FQGTGA. CDR3 nucleotides: TGTGCCAGCAGCGTGACAGGATCCTATGGCTACACCTTC. Protein sequence: CASSVTGSYGYTF.

The chain's CDR3 is CASSVNRGTGELFF. The CDR3 nucleotides are TGTGCCAGCAGCGTAAACAGGGGAACCGGGGAGCTGTTTTTT. The chain joins TRBV9 to TRBJ2-2; 7 bases map to TRBD1. After removal of 1 base from V and 5 bases from J, the junction contained 2 bases not matched to a gene. This CDR3 has 14 residues. Germline V gene lookup returns CDR1 SGDLS and CDR2 YYNGEE.

The V and J genes are TRBV6-5 and TRBJ1-2; D is ambiguous. The V end lost 0 bases, the J end lost 9 bases, and 17 bases lay between the germline ends. Germline V gives CDR1 MNHEY, CDR2 SVGAGI. This CDR3 comprises 15 residues. In DNA form, the CDR3 reads TGTGCCAGCAGTTACTCCGCTGACGGCCGCGGAAGCTACACCTTC. Protein product: CASSYSADGRGSYTF.

The rearrangement uses TRBV2 and TRBJ2-5, with TRBD1 matching over 7 bases. Germline CDR1 and CDR2: SNHLY and FYNNEI. V was clipped by 3 bases and J by 7 bases; unmatched bases: 2. The CDR3 runs 12 residues. The CDR3 coding sequence is TGTGCCAGCAGTGAGACAGGGACGACCCAGTACTTC. It yields the protein CASSETGTTQYF.

The chain combines TRBV6-5 with TRBJ1-2; 9 bases match TRBD1. Trimming cost V 5 bases and J 8 bases; bases outside gene matches: 6. The germline gives CDR1 MNHEY, CDR2 SVGAGI. This CDR3 has 13 amino acids. The CDR3 DNA sequence: TGTGCCAGCAGTCAGGGACAGGGTGGCGGCTACACCTTC. Protein: CASSQGQGGGYTF.

V is TRBV6-5 and J is TRBJ2-2; D is ambiguous. Germline V gene data show CDR1 as MNHEY and CDR2 as SVGAGI. The CDR3 length is 13 residues. Between the trimmed V and J ends, which lost 6 bases and 6 bases, there was a span of 11 bases. CDR3 nucleotide sequence: TGTGCCAGCAGCAGAAGATTCTCCGGGGAGCTGTTTTTT. It yields the protein CASSRRFSGELFF.

V is TRBV7-9 and J is TRBJ2-1; TRBD2 might be the D (5 bases). The CDR3 runs 12 residues. Per germline, CDR1 SEHNR and CDR2 FQNEAQ (reference sequence). The V end was cut by 9 bases, the J end by 9 bases, with 15 bases between. The CDR3 DNA reads TGTGCCAGTCGAGGGAGTTTTAGTGAGCAGTTCTTC. Protein product: CASRGSFSEQFF. Full variable domain (missing parts from reference TRBV7-9 and TRBJ2-1): DTGVSQNPRHKITKRGQNVTFRCDPISEHNRLYWYRQTLGQGPEFLTYFQNEAQLEKSRLLSDRFSAERPKGSFSTLEIQRTEQGDSAMYLCASRGSFSEQFFGPGTRLTVL.

The genes are TRBV5-1 and TRBJ2-1, with 13 bases matching TRBD2. This CDR3 spans 19 amino acids. Trimming cost V 4 bases and J 7 bases; bases outside gene matches: 17. Germline CDR1 SGHRS, CDR2 YFSETQ. The CDR3 loop is CASSPRTSGSELELNEQFF. DNA for the CDR3: TGCGCCAGCAGCCCCAGGACTAGCGGGAGTGAATTAGAGCTGAATGAGCAGTTCTTC.

V gene TRBV5-1 combines with J gene TRBJ2-5; D possibly corresponds to TRBD1 (6 bases). There are 14 residues in the CDR3. The V gene's germline CDR1 is SGHRS and CDR2 YFSETQ. Trimming removed 4 bases at V and 2 bases at J, with 12 bases between. The DNA for the CDR3 is TGCGCCAGCAGCACTCTACAGGGACAAGAGACCCAGTACTTC. Its protein is CASSTLQGQETQYF.

This chain uses TRBV21-1 with TRBJ1-2; the table's D call TRBD1 went unverified against the DNA. TRBV21-1 is classified as a pseudogene. This CDR3 spans 16 amino acids. The CDR3 region is CASSGPLIQGAGGYTF. DNA of the CDR3: TGTGCCAGCAGCGGCCCCCTGATACAGGGGGCGGGTGGCTACACCTTC.

The chain carries TRBV6-1 and TRBJ1-6; the match to TRBD1 covers 8 bases. The CDR3 sequence is 14 residues long. CDR1 and CDR2 from the germline V gene are MNHNS and SASEGT. V lost 8 bases, J lost 7 bases, and 7 bases stayed unmatched. Written as DNA, the CDR3 is TGTGCCAGCTCCCCGGACAGGGTGAATTCACCCCTCCACTTT. Amino acid sequence: CASSPDRVNSPLHF.

This rearrangement joins TRBV9 to TRBJ2-5, with 8 bases aligning to TRBD2. V dropped 0 bases and J dropped 5; count of bases not matched to a gene: 21. The germline V gene has CDR1 SGDLS and CDR2 YYNGEE. The CDR3 consists of 20 residues. This CDR3 is CASSVAGSGGRRSGVETQYF. Here the CDR3 DNA reads TGTGCCAGCAGCGTAGCTGGCTCGGGGGGGCGCCGGTCTGGGGTGGAGACCCAGTACTTC.

CDR3 sequence: CASSRGTSGEGETDTQYF. The CDR3, as DNA: TGCGCCAGCAGCCGGGGGACTAGCGGGGAAGGAGAAACAGATACGCAGTATTTT. The chain recombines TRBV4-3 with TRBJ2-3, with 13 bases that match TRBD2. The germline V gene has CDR1 LGHNA and CDR2 YSLEER. CDR3 length: 18 amino acids. Unmatched junction bases numbered 10, after V lost 4 bases and J lost 3 bases.